The source of this T cell receptor (beta chain) is a study of shared clonotypes between healthy human individuals. As to this clone: Other nucleotide sequences in the sample specify the same CDR3.

The table came from immunoSEQ multiplex PCR; TCRdb's copy has only in-frame clones and leaves some out. The data show 2 million to 3 million clones, 93% seen once. This CDR3 region has 14 residues. From germline, CDR1 is LNHNV and CDR2 YYDKDF (reference sequence). V lost 2 bases and J lost 4; bases outside the gene matches: 3. The sample consisted of naive CD4+ T cells from PBMCs. Regarding subset: CD45RA+ positively selected. The rearrangement links TRBV15 to TRBJ2-5; 8 positions agree with TRBD1. This clonotype was sampled from a man between 18 and 29 years old in good health. Some clones in this sample may be carry-over from other donors' samples. DNA of the CDR3: TGTGCCACCAGCAGACAGGGGGCGGGAGAGACCCAGTACTTC. Amino acids: CATSRQGAGETQYF.